The entry below gives a single T cell receptor beta chain sequence along with its context. The template, about 550 ng total RNA, yielded TCR beta cDNA made with a constant-region primer. Investigators got TCR beta libraries out of three nested multiplex PCR rounds, done with slightly modified ARM-PCR. PCR rounds one and two used TRBV1-TRBV30 forward primers with a C-beta reverse primer for about 11 cycles each. TCRdb redid the calling of the multiplex PCR reads with MiXCR, one entry per CDR3 protein. The repertoire holds more than 45,000 distinct CDR3 sequences, with 60% to 75% as singletons. The source of the sample is a study of tumor-infiltrating lymphocytes in primary liver carcinoma. DNA and RNA were both co-extracted from approximately 20-30 mg of bulk tissue that had not been sorted. Without exception, tumor samples held over 80% viable tumor cells. This CDR3 contains 14 residues. The junction had 11 bases not matched to a gene; V was cut back by 6 bases and J by 7 bases. Germline loops: CDR1 MNHEY, CDR2 SVGAGI.

This rearrangement joins TRBV6-5 to TRBJ1-1; 7 nucleotides align to TRBD1. The receptor's source is a man aged 40-55 years with primary liver carcinoma and hepatitis B virus infection. Specimen: liver tumor tissue from sampling region 3. Subset indicated: tumor region T3, left-lateral pole. CDR3 protein: CASSLNRGGIEAFF. The CDR3 DNA sequence: TGTGCCAGCAGCCTAAACAGGGGCGGCATTGAAGCTTTCTTT.